This T cell receptor (beta chain) appears in the sequencing data of a study of T-cell reconstitution after alpha-beta-depleted transplantation in children. Study outcomes and limitations: It was surviving recipient T cells and thymic progenitors that gave some patients high TCRbeta diversity at day 60. Alpha-beta T cells present about two months after transplant were reported to originate from several hundred expanded graft clones. T-cell numbers and diversity one year post-transplant derived largely from freshly generated T cells.

As it was prepared, the TCRbeta library received unique molecular identifiers. MiXCR, applied by TCRdb to the PCR reads, yields one record per CDR3 protein. Seen here are approximately 430,000 distinct CDR3 sequences, 15% to 20% observed once, and the top ten hold approximately 29%. Trimming removed 7 bases from V and 7 bases from J; junction bases left unmatched: 9. This CDR3 has 14 amino acids. Worth noting for this clonotype: What it binds is unknown.

The material sequenced was PBMCs, mostly from graft donor cells, taken 360 days after TCRalphabeta/CD19-depleted stem cell transplant. This TCR was sampled from a boy under three years old who had a stem cell transplant for Wiskott-Aldrich syndrome, so the T cells may come from the graft donor. The rearrangement uses TRBV12-3 or TRBV12-4 and TRBJ1-4; 7 nucleotides agree with TRBD1. CDR3 nucleotides: TGTGCCAGCACCCTGACAGGGTCGGGTGAAAAACTGTTTTTT. Its translation: CASTLTGSGEKLFF.